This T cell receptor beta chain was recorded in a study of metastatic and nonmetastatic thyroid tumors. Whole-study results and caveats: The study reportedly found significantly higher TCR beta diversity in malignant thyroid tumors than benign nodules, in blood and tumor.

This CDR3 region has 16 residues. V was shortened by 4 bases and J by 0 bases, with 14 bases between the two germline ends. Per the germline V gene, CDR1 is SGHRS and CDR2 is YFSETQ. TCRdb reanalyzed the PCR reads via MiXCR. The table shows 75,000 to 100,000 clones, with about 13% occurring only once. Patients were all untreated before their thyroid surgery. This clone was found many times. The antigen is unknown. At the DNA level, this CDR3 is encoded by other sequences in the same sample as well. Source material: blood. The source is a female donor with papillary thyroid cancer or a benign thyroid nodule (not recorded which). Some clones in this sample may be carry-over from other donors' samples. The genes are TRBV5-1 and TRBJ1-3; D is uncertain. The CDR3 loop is CASSKSDVLSGNTIYF. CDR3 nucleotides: TGCGCCAGCAGCAAGTCGGACGTGCTCTCTGGAAACACCATATATTTT.